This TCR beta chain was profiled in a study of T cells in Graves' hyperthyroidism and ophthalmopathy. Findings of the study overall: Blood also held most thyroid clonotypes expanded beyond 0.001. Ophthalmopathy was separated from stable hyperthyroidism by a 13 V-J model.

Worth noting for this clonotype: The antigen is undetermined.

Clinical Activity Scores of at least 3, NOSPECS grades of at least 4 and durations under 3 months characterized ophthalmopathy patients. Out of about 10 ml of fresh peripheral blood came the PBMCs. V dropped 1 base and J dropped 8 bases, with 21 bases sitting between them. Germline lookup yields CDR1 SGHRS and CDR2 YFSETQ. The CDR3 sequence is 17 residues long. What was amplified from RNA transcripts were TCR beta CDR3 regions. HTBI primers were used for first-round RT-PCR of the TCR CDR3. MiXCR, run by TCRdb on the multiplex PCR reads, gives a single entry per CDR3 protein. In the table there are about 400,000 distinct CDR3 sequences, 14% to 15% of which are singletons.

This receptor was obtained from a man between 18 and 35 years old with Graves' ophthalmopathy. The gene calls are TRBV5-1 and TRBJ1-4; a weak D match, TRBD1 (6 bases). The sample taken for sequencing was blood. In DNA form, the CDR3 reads TGCGCCAGCAGCTTGACTGGACAGAGGGGTCTCATGGAAAAACTGTTTTTT. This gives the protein CASSLTGQRGLMEKLFF.